The 15 T cell receptor beta chains given below trace back to one sample, sequenced in a study of T cells in Graves' hyperthyroidism and ophthalmopathy. The TCR beta CDR3 regions underwent amplification using RNA transcripts as the source. RT-PCR in the first round (using the HTBI primer set) targeted the TCR CDR3. TCRdb used MiXCR to reprocess the multiplex PCR reads, holding one entry per CDR3 protein. The table shows approximately 590,000 distinct CDR3 sequences, with 15% to 18% occurring only once. The sample taken for sequencing was blood. The receptor source for this set is a woman aged 30 to 39 with Graves' hyperthyroidism.

This clonotype was detected many times. This chain connects TRBV29-1 to TRBJ2-1; 7 nucleotides match TRBD1. V shed 3 bases and J 2 bases; nucleotides not matched to a gene: 1. CDR1 SQVTM and CDR2 ANQGSEA come from the germline V gene. The CDR3 is made up of 13 amino acids. The CDR3 here is CSVETGTYNEQFF. CDR3 sequence (DNA): TGCAGCGTTGAGACAGGGACCTACAATGAGCAGTTCTTC.

This clonotype was detected ten times or more. V and J are TRBV12-3 or TRBV12-4 and TRBJ1-2; TRBD1 matches 7 bases. The CDR3 runs to 20 residues. With V trimmed by 2 bases and J by 3 bases, 21 bases remained unmatched. This CDR3 is CASSLTVPSTGLPLDYGYTF. DNA for the CDR3: TGTGCCAGCAGTTTAACCGTCCCCTCGACAGGGTTACCTCTTGACTATGGCTACACCTTC.

This clonotype has at least ten counts. The chain is built from TRBV5-1 and TRBJ2-1; D is uncertain. The CDR3 has 14 amino acids. Germline assignment: CDR1 SGHRS and CDR2 YFSETQ. Trimming cost V 0 bases and J 4 bases, with 8 bases left between them. In DNA, the CDR3 is TGCGCCAGCAGCTTGGAGCCATTATACAATGAGCAGTTCTTC. Amino acid sequence: CASSLEPLYNEQFF. The full variable domain, with the rest looked up from reference TRBV5-1 and TRBJ2-1, is KAGVTQTPRYLIKTRGQQVTLSCSPISGHRSVSWYQQTPGQGLQFLFEYFSETQRNKGNFPGRFSGRQFSNSRSEMNVSTLELGDSALYLCASSLEPLYNEQFFGPGTRLTVL.

This clonotype was found a few times. This chain connects TRBV20-1 to TRBJ2-2; 10 bases are shared with TRBD2. The CDR3 is 14 amino acids. CDR1 is DFQATT and CDR2 is SNEGSKA in the germline V gene (reference sequence). V trimming: 6 bases; J trimming: 4 bases; junction bases outside the gene matches: 5. Here the CDR3 DNA reads TGCAGTGCCTTGGGACTAGCGCCCACCGGGGAGCTGTTTTTT. Amino acids: CSALGLAPTGELFF.

This clonotype was counted ten times or more. The chain has TRBV7-6 and TRBJ2-1, with D tentatively TRBD1 (6 bases). Germline CDR1 and CDR2: SGHVS and FNYEAQ. There are 13 residues in the CDR3. Trimming took 1 base from V and 10 from J, leaving 11 bases between them. CDR3 sequence reads: CASSLGSTGEQFF. The CDR3 DNA follows: TGTGCCAGCAGCTTAGGGTCTACAGGGGAGCAGTTCTTC.

The V and J genes are TRBV19 and TRBJ2-2; tentative D call: TRBD1 (6 bases). This CDR3 is built from 13 residues. V was cut by 6 bases and J by 7 bases, with 12 bases left in between. Germline lookup yields CDR1 LNHDA and CDR2 SQIVND (reference sequence). CDR3 sequence reads: CASRGQGHGELFF. Here the CDR3 DNA reads TGTGCCAGTAGGGGTCAGGGGCACGGGGAGCTGTTTTTT.

V and J are TRBV29-1 and TRBJ2-1; tentative D call: TRBD2 (6 bases). The CDR3 sequence is 17 residues long. From germline, CDR1 is SQVTM and CDR2 ANQGSEA. V lost 4 bases, J lost 7 bases, and 26 bases lay in between. The CDR3 is CSVGGVPIVGGVNEQFF. Here the CDR3 DNA reads TGCAGCGTTGGGGGCGTCCCGATCGTGGGAGGAGTTAATGAGCAGTTCTTC.

A few counts support this clonotype. This could be a read error, since a much larger clone is one nucleotide away. The chain combines TRBV20-1 with TRBJ2-7, with D hard to call. Trimming pared 8 bases from V and 2 bases from J, leaving 13 bases between. The germline CDR1 and CDR2 sequences are DFQATT and SNEGSKA (reference sequence). The length of the CDR3 is 12 residues. The CDR3 region is CSTMDGTYEQYF. Here the CDR3 DNA reads TGCAGTACTATGGACGGCACCTACGAGCAGTACTTC.

This clonotype was found many times. The V gene is TRBV14, the J gene TRBJ1-4; maybe TRBD1 (5 bases). Looked up from germline, CDR1 is SGHDN and CDR2 is FVKESK. This CDR3 spans 14 amino acids. Trimming removed 1 base at V and 3 bases at J, with 6 bases between. The CDR3 loop is CASSQAGPNEKLFF. The CDR3 DNA sequence: TGTGCCAGCAGCCAAGCAGGGCCTAATGAAAAACTGTTTTTT.

This clonotype has more than one count but fewer than ten. This chain connects TRBV3-1 to TRBJ2-5; 12 positions agree with TRBD1. Per the germline V gene, CDR1 is LGHDT and CDR2 is YNNKEL (reference sequence). The V gene end was trimmed by 2 bases and the J gene end by 0 bases; junction bases not matched to a gene: 7. CDR3 length: 18 residues. CDR3 sequence reads: CASSQYGTGGPNQETQYF. The CDR3 DNA sequence: TGTGCCAGCAGCCAATACGGGACAGGGGGCCCAAACCAAGAGACCCAGTACTTC.

This clonotype was seen at least ten times. The J gene is TRBJ1-2, the V gene TRBV12-3 or TRBV12-4; D uncertain. The V and J ends lost 3 bases and 4 bases respectively, with 18 bases between them. The CDR3 length is 16 residues. This chain's CDR3 is CASSFMFGEGSYGYTF. The CDR3 DNA follows: TGTGCCAGCAGTTTCATGTTCGGGGAAGGAAGCTATGGCTACACCTTC.

The sample holds many counts of this clonotype. This chain uses TRBV7-2 with TRBJ2-2; 8 bases match TRBD1. Trimming removed 5 bases from V and 3 bases from J; junction bases left unmatched: 8. Germline CDR1 SGHTA, CDR2 FQGNSA. This CDR3 comprises 16 residues. This CDR3 is CASSRGHRGDTGELFF. The CDR3 DNA reads TGTGCCAGCAGCCGAGGGCACAGGGGGGACACCGGGGAGCTGTTTTTT. The full variable domain, in which reference TRBV7-2 and TRBJ2-2 provide the parts outside the CDR3, is GAGVSQSPSNKVTEKGKDVELRCDPISGHTALYWYRQSLGQGLEFLIYFQGNSAPDKSGLPSDRFSAERTGGSVSTLTIQRTQQEDSAVYLCASSRGHRGDTGELFFGEGSRLTVL.

The CDR3 here is CSVEDRGRRETQFF. CDR3 DNA sequence: TGCAGCGTTGAAGACAGGGGGCGACGGGAGACCCAGTTCTTC. The rearrangement uses TRBV29-1 and TRBJ2-5; 8 bases align to TRBD1. The end of the DNA fits TRBJ2-1 better, so the J call may be wrong. Germline CDR1 and CDR2: SQVTM and ANQGSEA. CDR3 length: 14 amino acids.

In its sample, this clonotype was seen a few times. The chain uses TRBV6-2 or TRBV6-3 and TRBJ1-1; D not certain. The CDR3 is 13 amino acids. Germline assignment: CDR1 MNHEY and CDR2 SVGEGT. V was shortened by 2 bases and J by 0 bases, with 4 bases between the two germline ends. The DNA for the CDR3 is TGTGCCAGCAGTTACACCATGAACACTGAAGCTTTCTTT. Residues: CASSYTMNTEAFF.

This clonotype was found a few times. V and J are TRBV7-9 and TRBJ2-1; 9 bases agree with TRBD2. This CDR3 contains 13 residues. Germline loops: CDR1 SEHNR, CDR2 FQNEAQ (reference sequence). The junction had 1 base not matched to a gene; V was cut back by 0 bases and J by 10 bases. CDR3 loop: CASSLATSGEQFF. The CDR3 DNA reads as TGTGCCAGCAGCTTAGCGACTAGCGGCGAGCAGTTCTTC.